A selection of T cell receptor beta chains follows, all from one sample in a study of cytomegalovirus exposure and HLA in healthy donors. Profiled with immunoSEQ multiplex PCR; TCRdb holds only in-frame clones, not every one. The sample yields 75,000 to 90,000 clones, of which the top ten take up 1.3% to 1.5%. Sequenced: PBMCs. The receptors shown here come from a woman aged 55-70 years in good health and CMV-seronegative. CDR3s include the opening cysteine and the closing phenylalanine or tryptophan. D genes are given only for firm matches.

V gene	J gene	D gene	CDR3 protein	CDR3 DNA
TRBV11-3	TRBJ2-3	.	CASSLTDISTDTQYF	TGTGCCAGCAGCTTAACAGACATTAGCACAGATACGCAGTATTTT
TRBV5-1	TRBJ2-1	.	CASSLVGSYNEQFF	TGCGCCAGCAGCTTGGTGGGGAGTTACAATGAGCAGTTCTTC
TRBV19	TRBJ2-7	.	CASTGTFTSYEQYF	TGTGCCAGTACCGGGACTTTCACGAGCTACGAGCAGTACTTC
TRBV7-9	TRBJ2-3	.	CASSKTYSGADTQYF	TGTGCCAGCAGCAAGACCTACTCCGGGGCAGATACGCAGTATTTT
TRBV7-8	TRBJ1-1	TRBD1	CASRTGQGFPEAFF	TGTGCCAGCAGAACGGGACAGGGTTTCCCTGAAGCTTTCTTT
TRBV7-9	TRBJ1-2	.	CASSNSVNSGYGYTF	TGTGCCAGCTCGAACTCGGTCAATTCTGGCTATGGCTACACCTTC
TRBV28	TRBJ2-5	TRBD2	CASSLGGQGLAGAQYF	TGTGCCAGCAGTTTGGGAGGGCAAGGACTAGCGGGAGCTCAGTACTTC
TRBV6-1	TRBJ2-3	.	CASSEKGVADTQYF	TGTGCCAGCAGTGAAAAGGGGGTCGCGGATACGCAGTATTTT
TRBV4-1	TRBJ2-7	TRBD1	CASSQDEGQATRPSIF	TGCGCCAGCAGCCAAGATGAGGGACAGGCTACGCGTCCTAGCATCTTC
TRBV4-1	TRBJ1-1	TRBD1	CASSQLPGQGGTEAFF	TGCGCCAGCAGCCAGCTTCCGGGACAGGGGGGCACTGAAGCTTTCTTT
TRBV4-3	TRBJ1-4	.	CASSQDRGQLNEKLFF	TGCGCCAGCAGCCAAGATAGAGGCCAGCTTAATGAAAAACTGTTTTTT
TRBV10-3	TRBJ2-1	TRBD2	CAISVGTSGSNEQFF	TGTGCCATCAGTGTAGGGACTAGCGGGAGCAATGAGCAGTTCTTC
TRBV2	TRBJ2-7	TRBD1	CASSAGTGGFYEQYF	TGTGCCAGCAGCGCCGGGACAGGGGGCTTCTACGAGCAGTACTTC
TRBV5-3	TRBJ1-3	.	CARSLFSGRIGNTIYF	TGTGCCAGAAGCTTGTTTTCGGGAAGAATAGGAAACACCATATATTTT
TRBV19	TRBJ2-2	TRBD2	CASSQREGAGELFF	TGTGCCAGTAGCCAGCGGGAAGGTGCCGGGGAGCTGTTTTTT
TRBV2	TRBJ1-2	.	CASFRQVRGGYTF	TGTGCCAGCTTTCGGCAGGTACGGGGTGGCTACACCTTC
TRBV5-8	TRBJ2-1	.	CASSLVVTSSYNEQFF	TGTGCCAGCAGCTTGGTTGTGACTAGCTCCTACAATGAGCAGTTCTTC
TRBV7-9	TRBJ2-1	TRBD2	CASSPPGIAGVNNEQFF	TGTGCCAGCAGCCCCCCCGGAATAGCGGGAGTTAACAATGAGCAGTTCTTC
TRBV10-1	TRBJ2-1	TRBD2	CASSPQPTGLAGPQFF	TGCGCCAGCAGTCCCCAACCGACCGGACTAGCCGGACCCCAGTTCTTC
TRBV18	TRBJ2-6	TRBD1	CASSPLGPGTGGPGANVLTF	TGTGCCAGCTCACCTCTAGGGCCCGGGACAGGGGGTCCTGGGGCCAACGTCCTGACTTTC
TRBV11-2	TRBJ2-2	.	CASSLGWTSTGELFF	TGTGCCAGCAGCTTAGGCTGGACTTCCACCGGGGAGCTGTTTTTT
TRBV5-1	TRBJ2-7	TRBD1	CASSFQGDEQYF	TGCGCCAGCAGTTTCCAGGGGGACGAGCAGTACTTC